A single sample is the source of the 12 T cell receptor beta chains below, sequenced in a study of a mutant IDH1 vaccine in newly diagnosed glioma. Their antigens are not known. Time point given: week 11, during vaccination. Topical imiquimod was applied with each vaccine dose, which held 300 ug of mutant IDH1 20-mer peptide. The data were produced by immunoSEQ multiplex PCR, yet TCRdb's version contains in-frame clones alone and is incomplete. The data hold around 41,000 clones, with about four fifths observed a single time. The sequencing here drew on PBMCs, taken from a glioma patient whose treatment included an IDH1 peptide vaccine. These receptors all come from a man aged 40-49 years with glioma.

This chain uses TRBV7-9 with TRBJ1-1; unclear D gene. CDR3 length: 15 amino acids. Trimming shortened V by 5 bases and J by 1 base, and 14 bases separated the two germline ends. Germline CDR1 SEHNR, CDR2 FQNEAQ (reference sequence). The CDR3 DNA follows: TGTGCCAGCAGCCCCAGACTTGGTAGGAACACTGAAGCTTTCTTT. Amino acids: CASSPRLGRNTEAFF. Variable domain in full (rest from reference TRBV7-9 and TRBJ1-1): DTGVSQNPRHKITKRGQNVTFRCDPISEHNRLYWYRQTLGQGPEFLTYFQNEAQLEKSRLLSDRFSAERPKGSFSTLEIQRTEQGDSAMYLCASSPRLGRNTEAFFGQGTRLTVV.

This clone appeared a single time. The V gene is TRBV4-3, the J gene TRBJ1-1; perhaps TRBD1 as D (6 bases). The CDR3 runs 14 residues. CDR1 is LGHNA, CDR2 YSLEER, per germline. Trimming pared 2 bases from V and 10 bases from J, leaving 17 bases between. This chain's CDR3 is CASSQSGEYRSAFF. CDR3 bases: TGCGCCAGCAGCCAATCAGGGGAGTATAGATCAGCTTTCTTT.

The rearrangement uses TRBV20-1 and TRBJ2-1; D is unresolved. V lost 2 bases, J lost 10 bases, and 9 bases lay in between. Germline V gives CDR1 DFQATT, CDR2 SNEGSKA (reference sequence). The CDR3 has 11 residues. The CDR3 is CSARTLNEQFF. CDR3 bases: TGCAGTGCTAGAACACTTAACGAGCAGTTCTTC.

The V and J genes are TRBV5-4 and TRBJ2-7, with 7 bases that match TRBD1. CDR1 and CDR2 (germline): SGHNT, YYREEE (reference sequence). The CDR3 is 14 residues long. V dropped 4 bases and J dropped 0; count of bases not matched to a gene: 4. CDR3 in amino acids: CASSVGQRSYEQYF. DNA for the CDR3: TGTGCCAGCAGCGTGGGACAGCGCTCCTACGAGCAGTACTTC.

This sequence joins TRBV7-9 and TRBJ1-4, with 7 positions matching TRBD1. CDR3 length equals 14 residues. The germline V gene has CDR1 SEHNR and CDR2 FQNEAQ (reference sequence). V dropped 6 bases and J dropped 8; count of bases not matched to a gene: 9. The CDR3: CASRMTGSHEKLFF. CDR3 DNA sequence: TGTGCCAGCAGGATGACAGGGTCTCACGAAAAACTGTTTTTT. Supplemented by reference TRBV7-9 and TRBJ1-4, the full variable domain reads DTGVSQNPRHKITKRGQNVTFRCDPISEHNRLYWYRQTLGQGPEFLTYFQNEAQLEKSRLLSDRFSAERPKGSFSTLEIQRTEQGDSAMYLCASRMTGSHEKLFFGSGTQLSVL.

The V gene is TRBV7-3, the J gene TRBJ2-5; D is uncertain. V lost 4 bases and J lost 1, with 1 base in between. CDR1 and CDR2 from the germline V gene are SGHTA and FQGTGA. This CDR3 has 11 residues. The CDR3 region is CASSSQETQYF. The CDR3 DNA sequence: TGTGCCAGCAGCTCCCAAGAGACCCAGTACTTC.

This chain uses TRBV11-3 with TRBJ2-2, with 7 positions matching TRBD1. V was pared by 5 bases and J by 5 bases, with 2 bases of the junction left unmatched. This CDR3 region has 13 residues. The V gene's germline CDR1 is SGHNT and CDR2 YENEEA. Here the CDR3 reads CASSPQGTGELFF. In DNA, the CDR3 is TGTGCCAGCAGCCCACAGGGGACCGGGGAGCTGTTTTTT.

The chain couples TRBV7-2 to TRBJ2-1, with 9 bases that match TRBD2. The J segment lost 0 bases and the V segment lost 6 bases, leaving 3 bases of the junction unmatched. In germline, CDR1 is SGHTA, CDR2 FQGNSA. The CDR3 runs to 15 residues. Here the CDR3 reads CASRISGGSYNEQFF. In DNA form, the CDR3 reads TGTGCCAGCAGAATTAGCGGGGGCTCCTACAATGAGCAGTTCTTC.

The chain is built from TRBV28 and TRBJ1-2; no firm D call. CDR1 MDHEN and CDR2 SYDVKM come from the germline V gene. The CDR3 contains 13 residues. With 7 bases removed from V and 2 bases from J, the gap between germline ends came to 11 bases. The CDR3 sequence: CASTSGRNYGYTF. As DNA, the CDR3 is TGTGCCAGCACCAGTGGTCGGAACTATGGCTACACCTTC.

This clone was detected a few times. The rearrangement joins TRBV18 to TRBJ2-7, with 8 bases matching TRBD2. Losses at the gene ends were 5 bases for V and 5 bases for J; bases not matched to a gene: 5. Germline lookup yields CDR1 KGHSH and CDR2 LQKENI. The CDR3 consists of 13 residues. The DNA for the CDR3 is TGTGCCAGCTCAACCCGACTAGCGCACGAGCAGTACTTC. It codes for CASSTRLAHEQYF.

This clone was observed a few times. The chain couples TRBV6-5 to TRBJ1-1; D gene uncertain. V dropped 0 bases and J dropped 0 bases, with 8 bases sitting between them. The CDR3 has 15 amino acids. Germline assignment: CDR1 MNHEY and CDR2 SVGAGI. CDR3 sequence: CASSYSGGMNTEAFF. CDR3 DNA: TGTGCCAGCAGTTACTCGGGCGGGATGAACACTGAAGCTTTCTTT.

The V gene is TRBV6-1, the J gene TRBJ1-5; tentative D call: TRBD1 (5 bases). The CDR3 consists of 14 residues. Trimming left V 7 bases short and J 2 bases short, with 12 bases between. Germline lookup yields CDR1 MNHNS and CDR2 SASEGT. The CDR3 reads CASIGDLGNQPQHF. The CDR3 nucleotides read TGTGCCAGCATTGGGGACCTGGGCAATCAGCCCCAGCATTTT.